The 24 T cell receptor beta chains below come from one sample, sequenced in a study of CD8 T cells in Susac syndrome (dated by TCRdb to the late 2010s). Library preparation was by the immunoSEQ multiplex PCR assay. RNA was extracted using the RNeasy kit, and about 0.45 to 1 ug of the RNA was reverse transcribed with random hexamers. The raw public data were reprocessed by TCRdb itself: fastp quality trimming at Q25, MiXCR clonotype calling, in-frame beta chains only. Duplicate CDR3 protein sequences are folded into a single record with the most common DNA and genes. Across this sample there are 150,000 to 200,000 distinct CDR3 sequences, with approximately 94% seen only once. Around 0.093% of the sample belongs to the ten largest clones. Sequenced: CD4+ T cells from PBMCs. The source of these receptors is a human donor with multiple sclerosis.

This chain uses TRBV19 with TRBJ1-2, with 7 nucleotides matching TRBD1. Trimming cost V 7 bases and J 4 bases; bases outside gene matches: 6. CDR1 and CDR2 from the germline V gene are LNHDA and SQIVND (reference sequence). The CDR3 totals 13 residues. This CDR3 is CASTPQGGYGYTF. As DNA, the CDR3 is TGTGCCAGTACCCCCCAGGGGGGCTATGGCTACACCTTC.

The rearrangement joins TRBV7-2 to TRBJ1-4; 9 positions match TRBD1. V was pared by 6 bases and J by 7 bases, with 6 bases of the junction left unmatched. This CDR3 has 14 amino acids. Per germline, CDR1 SGHTA and CDR2 FQGNSA. In DNA, the CDR3 is TGTGCCAGCAGACCGGACAGGGGAACTGAAAAACTGTTTTTT. Its translation is CASRPDRGTEKLFF.

J is TRBJ2-3 and V is TRBV29-1; unclear D gene. Trimming stripped 7 bases from V and 2 bases from J, with 7 bases between. The CDR3 has 11 residues. Germline V gene lookup returns CDR1 SQVTM and CDR2 ANQGSEA. In nucleotides, the CDR3 is TGCAGCGCCTACTCCACAGATACGCAGTATTTT. Encoded protein: CSAYSTDTQYF.

CDR3 sequence (DNA): TGTGCCAGCAGCTTTAAGGTGGATGAGCAGTTCTTC. Encoded protein: CASSFKVDEQFF. The gene calls are TRBV7-9 and TRBJ2-1; D unclear. The germline V gene has CDR1 SEHNR and CDR2 FQNEAQ (reference sequence). CDR3 length equals 12 residues. Trimming took 3 bases from V and 8 from J, leaving 8 bases between them.

This chain joins TRBV27 and TRBJ2-2; weak D call: TRBD2 (6 bases). V lost 5 bases and J lost 0, with 13 bases in between. The CDR3 extends over 16 amino acids. Germline V gives CDR1 MNHEY, CDR2 SMNVEV (reference sequence). The CDR3: CASSLRSGSNTGELFF. CDR3 nucleotides: TGTGCCAGCAGTCTCCGTAGCGGATCGAACACCGGGGAGCTGTTTTTT.

The chain carries TRBV7-2 and TRBJ2-3; 7 bases line up with TRBD2. V dropped 5 bases and J dropped 6; count of bases not matched to a gene: 17. The V gene's germline CDR1 is SGHTA and CDR2 FQGNSA. The CDR3 length is 17 residues. The CDR3 is CASSSWASGLRRDTQYF. The CDR3 DNA reads as TGTGCCAGCAGCAGTTGGGCTAGCGGACTTCGGAGGGATACGCAGTATTTT.

The chain is built from TRBV7-9 and TRBJ2-3; D gene unclear. Germline loops: CDR1 SEHNR, CDR2 FQNEAQ (reference sequence). V gave up 7 bases and J gave up 6 bases, with 11 bases separating them. This CDR3 region has 12 residues. The CDR3: CASTQDIDTQYF. The CDR3 DNA reads TGTGCCAGCACCCAGGATATTGATACGCAGTATTTT.

V is TRBV5-1 and J is TRBJ1-3; D might be TRBD1 (5 bases). The germline V gene has CDR1 SGHRS and CDR2 YFSETQ. V was clipped by 4 bases and J by 0 bases, with 11 bases between them. The CDR3 is 15 amino acids. CDR3 coding DNA: TGCGCCAGCAGCGACAGCTCCTTCTCTGGAAACACCATATATTTT. This gives the protein CASSDSSFSGNTIYF.

The V call is TRBV4-2, the J call TRBJ1-2; D remains ambiguous. CDR1 and CDR2 from the germline V gene are LGHNA and YNFKEQ. V dropped 1 base and J dropped 1 base, with 7 bases sitting between them. The CDR3 runs to 14 residues. CDR3 nucleotides: TGTGCCAGCAGCCAAGGCCAACTTAACTATGGCTACACCTTC. Protein product: CASSQGQLNYGYTF.

The CDR3 coding sequence is TGCAGTGCCGGGTGGACCTCCTACGAGCAGTACTTC. Protein sequence: CSAGWTSYEQYF. This sequence joins TRBV20-1 and TRBJ2-7; no clear D. V was shortened by 6 bases and J by 0 bases, with 9 bases between the two germline ends. The CDR3 loop spans 12 amino acids. Germline values: CDR1 DFQATT, CDR2 SNEGSKA (reference sequence).

The chain uses TRBV19 and TRBJ2-7, with 7 bases matching TRBD2. The CDR3 spans 15 residues. Germline CDR1 is LNHDA and CDR2 is SQIVND (reference sequence). With V trimmed by 5 bases and J by 2 bases, 9 bases remained unmatched. CDR3 coding DNA: TGTGCCAGTAGTTGGGACTACAATAAGGCCTACGAGCAGTACTTC. Its translation is CASSWDYNKAYEQYF.

V is TRBV27 and J is TRBJ1-3; weak D call: TRBD1 (6 bases). The germline gives CDR1 MNHEY, CDR2 SMNVEV (reference sequence). Trimming pared 2 bases from V and 4 bases from J, leaving 15 bases between. The CDR3 is 16 residues long. The CDR3: CASSLRSTGSGNTIYF. CDR3 sequence (DNA): TGTGCCAGCAGTTTACGATCCACAGGGAGCGGAAACACCATATATTTT.

V and J are TRBV4-1 and TRBJ1-5; the D is unclear. Trimming cost V 0 bases and J 6 bases, with 12 bases left between them. Germline V gives CDR1 MGHRA, CDR2 YSYEKL. This CDR3 is 15 amino acids long. The CDR3 nucleotides read TGCGCCAGCAGCCAAGATCGGTCCCGGGGTCAGCCCCAGCATTTT. Its protein is CASSQDRSRGQPQHF.

The V call is TRBV25-1, the J call TRBJ1-5, with D unclear. Germline V gene sequence: CDR1 MGHDK, CDR2 SYGVNS. The CDR3 has 12 residues. V was cut by 1 base and J by 6 bases, with 4 bases left in between. The CDR3 DNA reads TGTGCCAGCAGTGAATTCGGTCAGCCCCAGCATTTT. This sequence encodes CASSEFGQPQHF.

The chain joins TRBV5-4 to TRBJ1-1; tentatively, D is TRBD1 (6 bases). CDR3 size: 16 residues. Between the trimmed V and J ends, which lost 0 bases and 1 base, there was a span of 13 bases. In germline, CDR1 is SGHNT, CDR2 YYREEE (reference sequence). CDR3 in amino acids: CASSLGRQERNTEAFF. As DNA, the CDR3 is TGTGCCAGCAGCTTGGGGAGACAGGAGAGGAACACTGAAGCTTTCTTT.

The J gene is TRBJ2-5, the V gene TRBV18, with 8 bases identical to TRBD2. The CDR3 sequence is 16 residues long. In germline, CDR1 is KGHSH, CDR2 LQKENI. V shed 6 bases, J shed 5 bases, and the junction held 14 bases outside the gene matches. For the CDR3, the DNA is TGTGCCAGCTCCCCCACCCGAGCGGGAGTGGGGGAGACCCAGTACTTC. Translation: CASSPTRAGVGETQYF.

V is TRBV12-3 or TRBV12-4 and J is TRBJ1-1; D is perhaps TRBD1 (5 bases). V was cut by 8 bases and J by 4 bases, with 14 bases left in between. This CDR3 is built from 13 residues. CDR3: CASELQGGTEAFF. The CDR3, as DNA: TGTGCCAGCGAACTCCAGGGAGGCACTGAAGCTTTCTTT.

The V gene is TRBV12-3 or TRBV12-4, the J gene TRBJ1-5; D not resolved. Trimming removed 4 bases from V and 3 bases from J, with 13 bases in between. This CDR3 is 15 amino acids long. The DNA of the CDR3 is TGTGCCAGCAGTTCACCTCGAGGACCCAATCAGCCCCAGCATTTT. Translating gives CASSSPRGPNQPQHF.

The sample holds one count of this clonotype. J is TRBJ1-1 and V is TRBV19; 9 nucleotides line up with TRBD1. The CDR3 consists of 14 residues. J was trimmed by 0 bases and V by 4 bases; bases with no gene match: 0. Germline V lookup: CDR1 LNHDA, CDR2 SQIVND (reference sequence). DNA of the CDR3: TGTGCCAGTAGTAGGACAGGGGTGAACACTGAAGCTTTCTTT. Its protein product is CASSRTGVNTEAFF.

A few counts support this clonotype. The chain has TRBV12-3 or TRBV12-4 and TRBJ1-5; D gene uncertain. The CDR3 length is 12 residues. V lost 8 bases, J lost 4 bases, and 9 bases lay in between. CDR3 protein: CASRDGNQPQHF. The CDR3 DNA sequence: TGTGCCAGCCGTGATGGGAATCAGCCCCAGCATTTT.

The genes are TRBV4-3 and TRBJ1-1; D ambiguous. V was shortened by 0 bases and J by 1 base, with 12 bases between the two germline ends. The CDR3 loop spans 16 amino acids. Looked up from germline, CDR1 is LGHNA and CDR2 is YSLEER. The CDR3 loop is CASSQDPSWENTEAFF. DNA for the CDR3: TGCGCCAGCAGCCAAGATCCTTCTTGGGAGAACACTGAAGCTTTCTTT.

The chain links TRBV20-1 to TRBJ2-2; D not certain. CDR1 and CDR2 (germline): DFQATT, SNEGSKA (reference sequence). This CDR3 spans 14 amino acids. Trimming took 6 bases from V and 0 from J, leaving 11 bases between them. CDR3 amino acids: CSAPHQSNTGELFF. The CDR3 DNA reads as TGCAGTGCCCCCCATCAATCGAACACCGGGGAGCTGTTTTTT.

V gene TRBV18 combines with J gene TRBJ2-5; 7 bases line up with TRBD1. With V trimmed by 6 bases and J by 0 bases, 7 bases remained unmatched. This CDR3 has 15 amino acids. Per the germline V gene, CDR1 is KGHSH and CDR2 is LQKENI. CDR3 bases: TGTGCCAGCTCGGGACAGACGACGTACCAAGAGACCCAGTACTTC. Encoded protein: CASSGQTTYQETQYF.

V usage is TRBV30 and J usage is TRBJ1-2, with D possibly matching TRBD1 (6 bases). V shed 5 bases and J shed 4 bases, with 11 bases lying between them. Germline CDR1 is GTSNPN and CDR2 is SVGIG (reference sequence). CDR3 length equals 12 residues. The DNA for the CDR3 is TGTGCCTGGCACAGGGTCAGCTATGGCTACACCTTC. This translates into CAWHRVSYGYTF. Filled out from reference TRBV30 and TRBJ1-2, the complete variable domain reads SQTIHQWPATLVQPVGSPLSLECTVEGTSNPNLYWYRQAAGRGLQLLFYSVGIGQISSEVPQNLSASRPQDRQFILSSKKLLLSDSGFYLCAWHRVSYGYTFGSGTRLTVV.